These 12 T cell receptor beta chains originate from one sample sequenced in a study of cytomegalovirus exposure and HLA in healthy donors. This PCR relied on a set of 60 Vbeta primers and 13 Jbeta primers. The assay was immunoSEQ multiplex PCR, and TCRdb's table has in-frame clones only and misses some. In the table there are 170,000 or so clones, 84% of which are singletons. Material for sequencing was PBMCs. The receptors were sampled from a boy aged 2-15 years in good health and CMV-seronegative.

This clone was counted once. This chain connects TRBV19 to TRBJ1-5; 10 positions match TRBD1. There are 17 residues in the CDR3. Germline V gene sequence: CDR1 LNHDA, CDR2 SQIVND (reference sequence). Trimming took 4 bases from V and 3 from J; bases not matched to a gene: 9. CDR3 sequence reads: CASSTPGTGADNQPQHF. The CDR3 DNA sequence: TGTGCCAGTAGTACCCCCGGGACAGGGGCCGACAATCAGCCCCAGCATTTT. Complete variable domain (other parts from reference TRBV19 and TRBJ1-5): DGGITQSPKYLFRKEGQNVTLSCEQNLNHDAMYWYRQDPGQGLRLIYYSQIVNDFQKGDIAEGYSVSREKKESFPLTVTSAQKNPTAFYLCASSTPGTGADNQPQHFGDGTRLSIL.

The genes are TRBV9 and TRBJ2-7; possible D gene TRBD2, 6 bases. The CDR3 has 16 amino acids. CDR1 is SGDLS and CDR2 is YYNGEE in the germline V gene. Trimming removed 0 bases at V and 2 bases at J, with 15 bases between. CDR3 nucleotides: TGTGCCAGCAGCGTAGAGGGTAGAGGGAGGACCTACGAGCAGTACTTC. This sequence encodes CASSVEGRGRTYEQYF.

The chain carries TRBV5-1 and TRBJ2-1; TRBD2 agrees at 9 bases. The CDR3 is made up of 16 amino acids. The V segment lost 3 bases and the J segment 0 bases; nucleotides outside the gene matches: 4. Germline V gives CDR1 SGHRS, CDR2 YFSETQ. The CDR3 DNA reads TGCGCCAGCAGCTGGGGTAGCGGGAGCTCCTACAATGAGCAGTTCTTC. Residues: CASSWGSGSSYNEQFF.

The chain joins TRBV18 to TRBJ2-7; 14 nucleotides match TRBD2. Germline V lookup: CDR1 KGHSH, CDR2 LQKENI. This CDR3 has 21 residues. J lost 2 bases, V lost 4 bases, and 19 bases had no gene match. As DNA, the CDR3 is TGTGCCAGCTCACTCACGCTAGCCCGGGACAGGGGACTAGCGGGAGCCTACGAGCAGTACTTC. This translates into CASSLTLARDRGLAGAYEQYF.

The chain has TRBV11-2 and TRBJ1-2; a possible D gene is TRBD1 (6 bases). This CDR3 region has 13 residues. V lost 3 bases to trimming and J lost 3 bases, with 8 bases between them. Germline V CDR1 and CDR2: SGHAT, FQNNGV. CDR3 nucleotides: TGTGCCAGCAGCTTCTCAGGGGACTATGGCTACACCTTC. It codes for CASSFSGDYGYTF.

The rearrangement uses TRBV2 and TRBJ2-7; 8 positions agree with TRBD1. The CDR3 has 16 residues. With V trimmed by 5 bases and J by 2 bases, 11 bases remained unmatched. In germline, CDR1 is SNHLY, CDR2 FYNNEI. As DNA, the CDR3 is TGTGCCAGCAGTCCTTCCGGGACAGGCTTAGCCTACGAGCAGTACTTC. It translates to CASSPSGTGLAYEQYF.

Concerning this clone: One end of the junction fails to match germline, which may point to a read error. The V and J genes are TRBV6-5 and TRBJ1-1; possibly TRBD1 for D (5 bases). Looked up from germline, CDR1 is MNHEY and CDR2 is SVGAGI. The CDR3 has 16 residues. The CDR3 nucleotides read TGTGCCAGCAGTTACTCGAGCGGAGGGGCCAACACTGAAGCTCTCTTT. Translating it yields CASSYSSGGANTEALF.

This chain connects TRBV6-1 to TRBJ1-2; maybe TRBD1 (5 bases). Per the germline V gene, CDR1 is MNHNS and CDR2 is SASEGT. This CDR3 is 13 amino acids long. V lost 2 bases and J lost 2, with 6 bases in between. In DNA form, the CDR3 reads TGTGCCAGCAGTGAAAGGACAAACTATGGCTACACCTTC. It specifies CASSERTNYGYTF.

The chain carries TRBV6-1 and TRBJ2-3, with 11 bases identical to TRBD2. V was pared by 6 bases and J by 5 bases, with 4 bases of the junction left unmatched. There are 14 residues in the CDR3. Germline-derived CDR1 and CDR2 are MNHNS and SASEGT. DNA for the CDR3: TGTGCCAGCAGCCCCACTAGCGGGAGAGATACGCAGTATTTT. Translation: CASSPTSGRDTQYF.

This clone came up once. The rearrangement joins TRBV27 to TRBJ1-6; D is perhaps TRBD1 (6 bases). Germline CDR1 is MNHEY and CDR2 is SMNVEV (reference sequence). Trimming shortened V by 8 bases and J by 8 bases, and 13 bases separated the two germline ends. This CDR3 region has 13 residues. CDR3 sequence: CASGEGGYSPLHF. The CDR3, as DNA: TGTGCCAGCGGGGAGGGGGGCTATTCACCCCTCCACTTT.

The chain uses TRBV5-1 and TRBJ2-1; 11 bases are shared with TRBD2. Germline V gene data show CDR1 as SGHRS and CDR2 as YFSETQ. J gave up 6 bases and V 0 bases, and 17 bases lay outside the gene matches. The CDR3 contains 20 residues. This CDR3 reads CASSLAGSSASGRWINEQFF. The CDR3 DNA is TGCGCCAGCAGCTTGGCCGGGTCGTCGGCTAGCGGGAGGTGGATCAATGAGCAGTTCTTC. The whole variable domain, remainder taken from reference TRBV5-1 and TRBJ2-1, is KAGVTQTPRYLIKTRGQQVTLSCSPISGHRSVSWYQQTPGQGLQFLFEYFSETQRNKGNFPGRFSGRQFSNSRSEMNVSTLELGDSALYLCASSLAGSSASGRWINEQFFGPGTRLTVL.

V and J are TRBV7-6 and TRBJ2-1; 8 bases align to TRBD1. V trimming: 5 bases; J trimming: 5 bases; junction bases outside the gene matches: 14. There are 17 residues in the CDR3. CDR1 and CDR2 (germline): SGHVS, FNYEAQ. The CDR3 DNA is TGTGCCAGCAGCATCGATTTTGACAGGGGACAGCACAATGAGCAGTTCTTC. Residues: CASSIDFDRGQHNEQFF.